This TCR beta chain was observed in a study of T cell responses to AZD1222 COVID-19 vaccine. Whole-study results and caveats: Of spike-specific TCRs, nearly half reportedly target regions left unmutated in variants.

A remark on this clone: Its antigen is unidentified.

This CDR3 is 16 amino acids long. Germline CDR1 reads SGHRS; CDR2 reads YFSETQ. The trim removed 4 bases at V and 7 bases at J, leaving 11 bases unmatched. The protocol was immunoSEQ multiplex PCR, while the TCRdb copy is restricted to in-frame clones and leaves out a portion. Altogether hundreds of thousands of clones are present, more than 85% being singletons, with the ten largest covering roughly 0.99%. The rearrangement joins TRBV5-1 to TRBJ2-2; TRBD1 agrees at 9 bases. The material was peripheral blood, obtained on day 0 of MenACWY control vaccination. The source is an adult in good health. CDR3 region: CASSPGTGSNDGELFF. CDR3 in DNA: TGCGCCAGCAGCCCGGGGACAGGGAGTAATGACGGGGAGCTGTTTTTT.